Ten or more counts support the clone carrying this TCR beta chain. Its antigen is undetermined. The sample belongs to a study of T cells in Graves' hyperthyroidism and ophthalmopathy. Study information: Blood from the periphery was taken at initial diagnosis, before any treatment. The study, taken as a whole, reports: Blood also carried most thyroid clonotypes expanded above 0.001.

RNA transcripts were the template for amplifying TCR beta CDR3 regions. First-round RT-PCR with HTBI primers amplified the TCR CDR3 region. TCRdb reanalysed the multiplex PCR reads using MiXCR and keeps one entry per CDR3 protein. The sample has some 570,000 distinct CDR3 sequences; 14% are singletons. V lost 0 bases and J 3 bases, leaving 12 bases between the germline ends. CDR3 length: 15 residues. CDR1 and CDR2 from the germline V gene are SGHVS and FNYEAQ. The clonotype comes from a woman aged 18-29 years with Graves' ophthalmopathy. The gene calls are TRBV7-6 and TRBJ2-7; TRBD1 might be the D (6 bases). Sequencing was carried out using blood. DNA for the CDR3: TGTGCCAGCAGCTTAGCAAGTACAGGGAACTACGAGCAGTACTTC. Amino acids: CASSLASTGNYEQYF.